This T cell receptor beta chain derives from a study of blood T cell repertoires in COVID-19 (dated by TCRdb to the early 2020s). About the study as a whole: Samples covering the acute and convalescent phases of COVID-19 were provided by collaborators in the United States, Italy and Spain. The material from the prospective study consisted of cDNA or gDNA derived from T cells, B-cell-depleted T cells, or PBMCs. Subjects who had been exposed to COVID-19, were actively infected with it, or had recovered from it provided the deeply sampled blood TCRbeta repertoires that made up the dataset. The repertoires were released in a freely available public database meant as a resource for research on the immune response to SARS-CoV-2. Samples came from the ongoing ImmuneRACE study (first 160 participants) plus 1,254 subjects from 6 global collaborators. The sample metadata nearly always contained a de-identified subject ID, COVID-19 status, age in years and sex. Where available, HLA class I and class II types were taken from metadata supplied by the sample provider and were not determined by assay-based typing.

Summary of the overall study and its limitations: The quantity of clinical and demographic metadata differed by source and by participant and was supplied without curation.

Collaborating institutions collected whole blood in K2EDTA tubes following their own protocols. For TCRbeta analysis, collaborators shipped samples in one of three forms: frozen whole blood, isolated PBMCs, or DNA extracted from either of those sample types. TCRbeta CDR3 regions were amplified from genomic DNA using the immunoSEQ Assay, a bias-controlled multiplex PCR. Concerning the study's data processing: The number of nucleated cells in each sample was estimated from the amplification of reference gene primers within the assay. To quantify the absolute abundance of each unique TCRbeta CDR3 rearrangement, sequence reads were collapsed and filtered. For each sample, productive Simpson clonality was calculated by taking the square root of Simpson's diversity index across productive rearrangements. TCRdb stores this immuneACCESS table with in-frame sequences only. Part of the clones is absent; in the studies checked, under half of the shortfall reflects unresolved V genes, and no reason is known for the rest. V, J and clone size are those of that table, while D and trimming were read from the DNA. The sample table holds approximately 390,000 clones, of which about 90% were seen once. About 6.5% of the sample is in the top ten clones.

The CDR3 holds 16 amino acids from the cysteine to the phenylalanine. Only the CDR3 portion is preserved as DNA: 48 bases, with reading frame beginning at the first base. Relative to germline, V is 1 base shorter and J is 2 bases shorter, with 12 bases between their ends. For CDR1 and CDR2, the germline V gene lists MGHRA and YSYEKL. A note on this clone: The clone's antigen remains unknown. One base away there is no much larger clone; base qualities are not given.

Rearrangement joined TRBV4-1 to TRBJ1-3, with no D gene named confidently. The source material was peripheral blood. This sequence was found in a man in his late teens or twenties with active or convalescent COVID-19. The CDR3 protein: CASSQAQEGAGNTIYF. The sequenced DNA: TGCGCCAGCAGCCAAGCGCAGGAGGGAGCTGGAAACACCATATATTTT.